Each of the 23 T cell receptor beta chains below was sequenced from the same sample in a study of CD8+ T cells in alopecia areata. Indicated treatment: oral pan-JAK inhibitor, 5-10 mg twice daily. Following RNA extraction, reverse transcription yielded cDNA that acted as the sequencing template. Only in-frame clones appear in the TCRdb table, and some are missing; sequencing was by immunoSEQ multiplex PCR. In the table there are a few hundred thousand clones, more than 55% of which are singletons. The material sequenced was CD4+ T cells sorted from blood, taken around week 46, from a patient treated with tofacitinib. These receptors were taken from a human donor with alopecia areata.

Of note for this clone: Germline is not matched at one junction end, which may reflect a read error. V gene TRBV7-2 combines with J gene TRBJ2-5; D remains ambiguous. The germline gives CDR1 SGHTA, CDR2 FQGNSA. This CDR3 has 13 amino acids. The CDR3 loop is CASSLYYQETQYF. CDR3 in DNA: TGTGCCAGCAGCCTCTATTACCAGGAGACCCAGTACTTC.

This clone has more than one count but fewer than ten. V is TRBV4-3 and J is TRBJ2-1; a weak D match, TRBD2 (5 bases). Germline V CDR1 and CDR2: LGHNA, YSLEER. The CDR3 is made up of 15 amino acids. The V and J ends lost 3 bases and 6 bases respectively, with 15 bases between them. The chain's CDR3 is CASSQGWTGINEQFF. The CDR3, as DNA: TGCGCCAGCAGCCAGGGCTGGACCGGGATCAATGAGCAGTTCTTC.

V and J are TRBV9 and TRBJ1-5, with TRBD1 matching over 8 bases. Germline V gene lookup returns CDR1 SGDLS and CDR2 YYNGEE. With 2 bases clipped from V and 5 bases from J, the junction kept 6 bases outside the gene matches. CDR3 size: 15 residues. CDR3 DNA sequence: TGTGCCAGCAGCGTCACGGACAGGGACGATCAGCCCCAGCATTTT. It codes for CASSVTDRDDQPQHF.

This chain links TRBV6-1 with TRBJ2-1; D uncertain. CDR1 is MNHNS, CDR2 SASEGT, per germline. This CDR3 contains 12 residues. The ends were cut back, 4 bases at V and 7 bases at J, with 8 bases in the middle. The CDR3 region is CASSVSYNEQFF. Written as DNA, the CDR3 is TGTGCCAGCAGTGTCTCGTATAATGAGCAGTTCTTC.

Of note for this clone: The sample has other DNA sequences that encode this CDR3 too. The chain joins TRBV29-1 to TRBJ1-5, with D perhaps matching TRBD1 (5 bases). Germline V gene sequence: CDR1 SQVTM, CDR2 ANQGSEA. This CDR3 is 12 amino acids long. Deletions cut 4 bases from V and 3 bases from J, with 7 bases between. The CDR3: CSVGGINQPQHF. CDR3 in DNA: TGCAGCGTTGGGGGGATCAATCAGCCCCAGCATTTT. Full variable domain (missing parts from reference TRBV29-1 and TRBJ1-5): SAVISQKPSRDICQRGTSLTIQCQVDSQVTMMFWYRQQPGQSLTLIATANQGSEATYESGFVIDKFPISRPNLTFSTLTVSNMSPEDSSIYLCSVGGINQPQHFGDGTRLSIL.

The chain employs TRBV9 and TRBJ2-2; D remains ambiguous. Germline CDR1 reads SGDLS; CDR2 reads YYNGEE. Deletions cut 0 bases from V and 5 bases from J, with 14 bases between. The CDR3 sequence is 16 residues long. This CDR3 reads CASSVEVNRLTGELFF. The CDR3 nucleotides are TGTGCCAGCAGCGTAGAGGTGAACAGACTGACCGGGGAGCTGTTTTTT.

The chain is built from TRBV30 and TRBJ2-1; 9 bases fit TRBD2. The CDR3 has 12 amino acids. Germline-derived CDR1 and CDR2 are GTSNPN and SVGIG (reference sequence). V was pared by 4 bases and J by 8 bases, with 3 bases of the junction left unmatched. The DNA of the CDR3 is TGTGCCTGGACTAGCGGGGTCTATGAGCAGTTCTTC. Residues: CAWTSGVYEQFF.

The J gene is TRBJ2-6, the V gene TRBV7-7; no firm D call. Germline CDR1 is SSHAT and CDR2 is FNYEAQ (reference sequence). The CDR3 has 16 residues. V gave up 5 bases and J gave up 4 bases, with 15 bases separating them. The CDR3: CASSPTGPSGANVLTF. CDR3 in DNA: TGTGCCAGCAGCCCGACCGGGCCGTCCGGGGCCAACGTCCTGACTTTC.

This chain uses TRBV7-2 with TRBJ2-3, with D unresolved. Germline V gene lookup returns CDR1 SGHTA and CDR2 FQGNSA. V was pared by 2 bases and J by 6 bases, with 9 bases between. CDR3 length equals 13 residues. This chain's CDR3 is CASSLPAMDTQYF. The CDR3 region has the DNA TGTGCCAGCAGCTTACCCGCGATGGATACGCAGTATTTT.

J is TRBJ1-2 and V is TRBV29-1, with D perhaps TRBD1 (6 bases). Germline values: CDR1 SQVTM, CDR2 ANQGSEA. The CDR3 has 12 amino acids. Trimming removed 7 bases at V and 8 bases at J, with 17 bases between. CDR3 bases: TGCAGCGAAACAGGGAACTTGGGGGGCTACACCTTC. It codes for CSETGNLGGYTF.

This clone was counted only a few times. The chain couples TRBV29-1 to TRBJ1-2; the D is unclear. The CDR3 consists of 13 residues. The V gene lost 3 bases and the J gene lost 3 bases, with 11 bases spanning the gap. From germline, CDR1 is SQVTM and CDR2 ANQGSEA. The CDR3 sequence: CSVDPGWDYGYTF. CDR3 bases: TGCAGCGTTGATCCCGGGTGGGACTATGGCTACACCTTC.

This chain joins TRBV5-1 and TRBJ1-1, with D possibly matching TRBD1 (5 bases). The germline V gene has CDR1 SGHRS and CDR2 YFSETQ. The CDR3 spans 14 residues. V was pared by 1 base and J by 3 bases, with 10 bases between. The CDR3 is CASSLTGTHTEAFF. The CDR3 DNA reads TGCGCCAGCAGCTTGACCGGGACCCACACTGAAGCTTTCTTT.

In its sample, this clone was seen a few times. The CDR3 DNA sequence: TGTGCCAGCAAGGACCGCCATTCCTACGAGCAGTACTTC. Residues: CASKDRHSYEQYF. The chain joins TRBV7-2 to TRBJ2-7; D unclear. CDR1 is SGHTA and CDR2 is FQGNSA in the germline V gene. The CDR3 loop spans 13 amino acids. The ends were cut back, 7 bases at V and 1 base at J, with 11 bases in the middle. Variable domain in full (rest from reference TRBV7-2 and TRBJ2-7): GAGVSQSPSNKVTEKGKDVELRCDPISGHTALYWYRQSLGQGLEFLIYFQGNSAPDKSGLPSDRFSAERTGGSVSTLTIQRTQQEDSAVYLCASKDRHSYEQYFGPGTRLTVT.

The gene calls are TRBV9 and TRBJ2-2, with D unresolved. The germline V gene encodes CDR1 SGDLS and CDR2 YYNGEE. V lost 4 bases, J lost 2 bases, and 3 bases lay in between. The CDR3 has 12 residues. The CDR3: CASSINTGELFF. The CDR3 DNA reads as TGTGCCAGCAGCATAAACACCGGGGAGCTGTTTTTT. The whole variable domain, remainder taken from reference TRBV9 and TRBJ2-2, is DSGVTQTPKHLITATGQRVTLRCSPRSGDLSVYWYQQSLDQGLQFLIQYYNGEERAKGNILERFSAQQFPDLHSELNLSSLELGDSALYFCASSINTGELFFGEGSRLTVL.

This rearrangement joins TRBV29-1 to TRBJ1-1, with D unresolved. CDR1 is SQVTM and CDR2 is ANQGSEA in the germline V gene. V dropped 4 bases and J dropped 1 base, with 13 bases sitting between them. CDR3 length equals 14 residues. CDR3 amino acids: CSVVGLGTNTEAFF. In DNA form, the CDR3 reads TGCAGCGTTGTCGGGTTGGGAACGAACACTGAAGCTTTCTTT.

This chain uses TRBV30 with TRBJ1-2; TRBD1 is a possible D gene (5 bases). Germline values: CDR1 GTSNPN, CDR2 SVGIG (reference sequence). The V and J ends lost 0 bases and 2 bases respectively, with 13 bases between them. The CDR3 is 15 residues long. The CDR3 sequence: CAWSVRDRRNYGYTF. The CDR3 nucleotides read TGTGCCTGGAGTGTTAGGGACCGAAGAAACTATGGCTACACCTTC.

The J gene is TRBJ1-2, the V gene TRBV25-1, with TRBD1 as a possible D gene (6 bases). With 5 bases removed from V and 2 bases from J, the gap between germline ends came to 15 bases. The CDR3 has 15 amino acids. Germline-derived CDR1 and CDR2 are MGHDK and SYGVNS. CDR3 region: CASSIQDGQNYGYTF. The CDR3, as DNA: TGTGCCAGCAGTATACAAGATGGACAGAACTATGGCTACACCTTC.

The V call is TRBV9, the J call TRBJ2-2, with TRBD1 matching over 11 bases. V shed 4 bases, J shed 8 bases, and the junction held 4 bases outside the gene matches. CDR3 length: 14 residues. CDR1 and CDR2 from the germline V gene are SGDLS and YYNGEE. In DNA form, the CDR3 reads TGTGCCAGCAGCTGGGGACAGGGGGAAGGGGAGCTGTTTTTT. This gives the protein CASSWGQGEGELFF.

The chain links TRBV9 to TRBJ1-6; unclear D gene. In germline, CDR1 is SGDLS, CDR2 YYNGEE. This CDR3 spans 14 amino acids. The V gene lost 1 base and the J gene lost 3 bases, with 5 bases spanning the gap. The CDR3 DNA follows: TGTGCCAGCAGCGTAATGGGCTATAATTCACCCCTCCACTTT. Its translation: CASSVMGYNSPLHF.

J is TRBJ1-5 and V is TRBV29-1, with D maybe TRBD1 (6 bases). The germline V gene has CDR1 SQVTM and CDR2 ANQGSEA. V was shortened by 4 bases and J by 2 bases, with 9 bases between the two germline ends. The CDR3 spans 13 residues. As DNA, the CDR3 is TGCAGCGTTGGGGGGGGCGGCAATCAGCCCCAGCATTTT. Translating gives CSVGGGGNQPQHF.

This sequence joins TRBV7-2 and TRBJ2-1; 11 nucleotides agree with TRBD2. The CDR3 runs 18 residues. Germline V gene sequence: CDR1 SGHTA, CDR2 FQGNSA. V trimming: 3 bases; J trimming: 0 bases; junction bases outside the gene matches: 7. The CDR3 DNA sequence: TGTGCCAGCAGCTTGCTAGCGGGGGGCCTTAGCTCCTACAATGAGCAGTTCTTC. Protein sequence: CASSLLAGGLSSYNEQFF.

This clone was seen only a few times. The V call is TRBV30, the J call TRBJ2-5; D is undetermined. CDR3 length: 10 residues. Between the trimmed V and J ends, which lost 1 base and 5 bases, there was a span of 2 bases. CDR1 is GTSNPN, CDR2 SVGIG, per germline (reference sequence). The CDR3 is CAWSGETQYF. The DNA for the CDR3 is TGTGCCTGGAGTGGGGAGACCCAGTACTTC.

The chain uses TRBV30 and TRBJ1-1; a possible D gene is TRBD1 (5 bases). Germline V gene data show CDR1 as GTSNPN and CDR2 as SVGIG (reference sequence). With 2 bases removed from V and 11 bases from J, the gap between germline ends came to 15 bases. This CDR3 region has 12 residues. DNA for the CDR3: TGTGCCTGGAGTTCTTCCAGGGAAGAGGCTTTCTTT. This translates into CAWSSSREEAFF.